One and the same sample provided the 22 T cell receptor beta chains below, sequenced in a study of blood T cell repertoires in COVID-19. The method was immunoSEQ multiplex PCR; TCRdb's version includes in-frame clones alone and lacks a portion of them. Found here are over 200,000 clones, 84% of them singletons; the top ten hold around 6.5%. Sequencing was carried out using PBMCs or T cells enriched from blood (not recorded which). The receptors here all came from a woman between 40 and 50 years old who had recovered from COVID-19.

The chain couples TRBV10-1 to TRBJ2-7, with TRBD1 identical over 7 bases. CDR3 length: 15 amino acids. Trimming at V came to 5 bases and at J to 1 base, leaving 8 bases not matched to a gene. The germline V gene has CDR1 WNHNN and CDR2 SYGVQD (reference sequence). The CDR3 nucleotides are TGCGCCAGCAGTCAAGGGACAGACTCGTCCTACGAGCAGTACTTC. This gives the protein CASSQGTDSSYEQYF.

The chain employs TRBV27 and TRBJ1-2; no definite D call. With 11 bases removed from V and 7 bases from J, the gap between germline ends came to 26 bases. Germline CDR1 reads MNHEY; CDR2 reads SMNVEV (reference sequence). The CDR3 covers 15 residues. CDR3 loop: CAAAPRAPYAGGYTF. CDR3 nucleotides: TGTGCCGCCGCTCCACGGGCACCCTATGCGGGTGGCTACACCTTC.

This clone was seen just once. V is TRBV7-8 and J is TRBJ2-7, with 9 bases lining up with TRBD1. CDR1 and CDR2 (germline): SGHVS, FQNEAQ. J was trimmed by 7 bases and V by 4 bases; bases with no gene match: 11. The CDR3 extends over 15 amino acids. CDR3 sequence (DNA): TGTGCCAGCAGCTCCGAAAGGACAGGGGAAGGGGAGCAGTACTTC. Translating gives CASSSERTGEGEQYF.

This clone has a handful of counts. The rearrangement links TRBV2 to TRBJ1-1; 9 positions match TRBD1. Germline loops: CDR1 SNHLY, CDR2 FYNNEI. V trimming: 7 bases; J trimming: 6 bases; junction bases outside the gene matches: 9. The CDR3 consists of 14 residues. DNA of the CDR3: TGTGCCAGCAAAAAACAGGGGGCCGGGCCTGAAGCTTTCTTT. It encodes CASKKQGAGPEAFF. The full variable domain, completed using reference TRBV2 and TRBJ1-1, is EPEVTQTPSHQVTQMGQEVILRCVPISNHLYFYWYRQILGQKVEFLVSFYNNEISEKSEIFDDQFSVERPDGSNFTLKIRSTKLEDSAMYFCASKKQGAGPEAFFGQGTRLTVV.

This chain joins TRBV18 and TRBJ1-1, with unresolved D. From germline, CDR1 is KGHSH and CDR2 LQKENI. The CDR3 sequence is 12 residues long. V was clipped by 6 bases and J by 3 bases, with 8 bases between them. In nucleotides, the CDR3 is TGTGCCAGCTCTTTCCGGGACACTGAAGCTTTCTTT. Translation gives CASSFRDTEAFF.

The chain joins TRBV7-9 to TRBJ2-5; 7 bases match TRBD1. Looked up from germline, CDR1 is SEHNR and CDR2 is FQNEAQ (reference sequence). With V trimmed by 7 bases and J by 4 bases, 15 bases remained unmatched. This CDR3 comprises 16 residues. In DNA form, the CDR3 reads TGTGCCAGCACATATCGGGCAACAGGGGCGCGAGAGACCCAGTACTTC. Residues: CASTYRATGARETQYF.

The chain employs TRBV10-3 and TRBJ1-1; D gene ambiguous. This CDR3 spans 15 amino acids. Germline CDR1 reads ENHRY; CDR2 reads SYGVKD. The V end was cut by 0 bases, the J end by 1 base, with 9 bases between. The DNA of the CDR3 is TGTGCCATCAGTGAGTCCGGGATATGGAACACTGAAGCTTTCTTT. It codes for CAISESGIWNTEAFF.

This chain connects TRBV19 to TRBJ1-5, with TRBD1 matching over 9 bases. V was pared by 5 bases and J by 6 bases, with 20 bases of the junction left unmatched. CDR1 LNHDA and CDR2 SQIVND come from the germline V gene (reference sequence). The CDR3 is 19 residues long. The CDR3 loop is CASSPYPGKRGQGGQPQHF. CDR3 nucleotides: TGTGCCAGTAGTCCTTATCCTGGGAAGAGGGGACAGGGTGGTCAGCCCCAGCATTTT.

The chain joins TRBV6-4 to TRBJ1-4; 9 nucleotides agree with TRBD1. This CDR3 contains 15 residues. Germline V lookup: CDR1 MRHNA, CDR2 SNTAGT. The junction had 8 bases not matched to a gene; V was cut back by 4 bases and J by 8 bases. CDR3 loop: CASSGLDRGNEKLFF. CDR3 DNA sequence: TGTGCCAGCAGTGGCTTGGACAGGGGAAACGAAAAACTGTTTTTT.

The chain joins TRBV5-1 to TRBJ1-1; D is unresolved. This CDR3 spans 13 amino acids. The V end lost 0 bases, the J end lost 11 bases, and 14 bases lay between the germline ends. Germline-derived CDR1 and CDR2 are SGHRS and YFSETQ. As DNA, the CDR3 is TGCGCCAGCAGCTTGGCCGAATCCTTAGCGGCTTTCTTT. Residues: CASSLAESLAAFF. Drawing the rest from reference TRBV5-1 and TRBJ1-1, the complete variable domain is KAGVTQTPRYLIKTRGQQVTLSCSPISGHRSVSWYQQTPGQGLQFLFEYFSETQRNKGNFPGRFSGRQFSNSRSEMNVSTLELGDSALYLCASSLAESLAAFFGQGTRLTVV.

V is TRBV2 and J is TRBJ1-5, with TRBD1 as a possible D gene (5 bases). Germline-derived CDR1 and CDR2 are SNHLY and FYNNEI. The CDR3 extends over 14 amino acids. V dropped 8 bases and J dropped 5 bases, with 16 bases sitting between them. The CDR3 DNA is TGTGCCAGCGTCCAGCTCCGGGGGGATCAGCCCCAGCATTTT. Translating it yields CASVQLRGDQPQHF.

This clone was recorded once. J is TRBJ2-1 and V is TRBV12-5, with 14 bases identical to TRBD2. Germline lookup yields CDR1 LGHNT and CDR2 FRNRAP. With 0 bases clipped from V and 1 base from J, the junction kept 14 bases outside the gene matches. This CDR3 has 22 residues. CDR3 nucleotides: TGTGCTAGTGGTTTGGTACTTGCAGGAGGACTAGCGGGAGGACGGTCCTACAATGAGCAGTTCTTC. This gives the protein CASGLVLAGGLAGGRSYNEQFF.

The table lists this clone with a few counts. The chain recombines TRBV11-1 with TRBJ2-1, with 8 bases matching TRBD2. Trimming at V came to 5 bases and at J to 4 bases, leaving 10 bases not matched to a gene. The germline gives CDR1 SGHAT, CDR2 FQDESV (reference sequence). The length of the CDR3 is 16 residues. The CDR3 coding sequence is TGTGCCAGCAGCAATAATTTGCGGGAGGCATACAATGAGCAGTTCTTC. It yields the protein CASSNNLREAYNEQFF.

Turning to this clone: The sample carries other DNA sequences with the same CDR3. The CDR3 DNA follows: TGTGCCAGCAGCGGACAGATAAACACCGGGGAGCTGTTTTTT. This codes for CASSGQINTGELFF. The chain joins TRBV2 to TRBJ2-2, with D possibly matching TRBD1 (6 bases). Germline CDR1 reads SNHLY; CDR2 reads FYNNEI. CDR3 length equals 14 residues. V shed 6 bases and J shed 2 bases, with 10 bases lying between them.

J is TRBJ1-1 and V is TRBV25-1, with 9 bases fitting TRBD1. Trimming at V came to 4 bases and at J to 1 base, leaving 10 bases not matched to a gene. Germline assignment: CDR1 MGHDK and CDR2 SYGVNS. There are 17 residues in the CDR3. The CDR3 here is CASSGGWTGEANTEAFF. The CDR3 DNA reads TGTGCCAGCAGTGGGGGGTGGACAGGGGAGGCGAACACTGAAGCTTTCTTT.

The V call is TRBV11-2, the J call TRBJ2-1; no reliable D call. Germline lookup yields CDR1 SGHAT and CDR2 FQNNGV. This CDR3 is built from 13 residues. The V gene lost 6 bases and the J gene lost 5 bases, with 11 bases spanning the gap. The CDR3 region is CASSWFQDNEQFF. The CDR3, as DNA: TGTGCCAGCAGTTGGTTTCAGGACAATGAGCAGTTCTTC.

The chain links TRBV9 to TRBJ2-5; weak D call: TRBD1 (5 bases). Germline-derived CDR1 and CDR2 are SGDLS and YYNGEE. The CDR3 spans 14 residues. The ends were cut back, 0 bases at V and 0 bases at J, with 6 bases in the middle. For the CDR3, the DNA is TGTGCCAGCAGCGTAGGGACACACCAAGAGACCCAGTACTTC. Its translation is CASSVGTHQETQYF.

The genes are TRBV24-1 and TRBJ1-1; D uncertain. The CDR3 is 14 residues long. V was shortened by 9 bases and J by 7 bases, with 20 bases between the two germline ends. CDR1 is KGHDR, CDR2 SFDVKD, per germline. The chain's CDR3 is CATSSGSSGYEAFF. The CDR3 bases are TGTGCCACCTCCTCCGGCAGCTCAGGTTATGAAGCTTTCTTT.

CDR3 residues: CASTSGPWKTQYF. The CDR3 nucleotides are TGTGCCAGCACAAGCGGTCCGTGGAAGACCCAGTACTTC. V and J are TRBV3-1 (or the pseudogene TRBV3-2) and TRBJ2-5, with D perhaps matching TRBD2 (5 bases). This CDR3 spans 13 amino acids. Germline CDR1 reads LGHDT; CDR2 reads YNNKEL (reference sequence). Trimming removed 7 bases at V and 6 bases at J, with 15 bases between.

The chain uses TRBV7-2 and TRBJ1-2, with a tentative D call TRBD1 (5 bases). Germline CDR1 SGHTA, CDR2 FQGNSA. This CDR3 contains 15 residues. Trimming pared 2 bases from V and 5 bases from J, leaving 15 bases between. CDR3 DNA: TGTGCCAGCAGCTTAATCAGGGTTTTTGAATATGGCTACACCTTC. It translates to CASSLIRVFEYGYTF.

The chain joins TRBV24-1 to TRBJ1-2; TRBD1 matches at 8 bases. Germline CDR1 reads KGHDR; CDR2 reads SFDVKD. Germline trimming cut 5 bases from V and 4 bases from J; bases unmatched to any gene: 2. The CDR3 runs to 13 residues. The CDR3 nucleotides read TGTGCCACCAGTGCAGGGGGCACCTATGGCTACACCTTC. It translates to CATSAGGTYGYTF.

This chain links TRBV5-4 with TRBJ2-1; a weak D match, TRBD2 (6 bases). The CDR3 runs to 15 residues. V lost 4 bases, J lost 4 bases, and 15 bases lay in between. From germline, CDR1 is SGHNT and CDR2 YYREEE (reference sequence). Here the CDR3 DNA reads TGTGCCAGCAGCCCTACTAGCTATTATTACAATGAGCAGTTCTTC. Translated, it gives CASSPTSYYYNEQFF.